This TCR beta chain was recorded in a study of T cell repertoires in ileal Crohn's disease. With V trimmed by 5 bases and J by 8 bases, 13 bases remained unmatched. CDR1 is SGHVS and CDR2 is FQNEAQ in the germline V gene. The CDR3 spans 15 residues. Some clones are missing from TCRdb's copy, which holds only in-frame ones; the method was immunoSEQ multiplex PCR. Found here are 5,500 to 7,500 clones, 82% of them singletons; the top ten hold less than 15%. The chain employs TRBV7-8 and TRBJ2-5; 8 bases match TRBD2. This receptor was identified in an adult with Crohn's disease. Sequencing was done on a sample of ileal tissue. CDR3 in amino acids: CASSPPVGTRATQYF. In DNA form, the CDR3 reads TGTGCCAGCAGCCCTCCCGTGGGGACTAGAGCTACCCAGTACTTC.